This is a list of T cell receptor beta chains from one sample in a study of CD8 T cell repertoires and HIV-1 epitope variants. For these receptors, no antigen is known. Repertoires were generated with immunoSEQ multiplex PCR, while TCRdb's copy carries only in-frame clones and drops some. The repertoire holds 5,500 to 7,000 clones, with 64% as singletons. Sequenced sample: cultured CD8+ T cells derived from PBMCs. Receptors were obtained from a male donor with HIV. Each CDR3 is given with its conserved first and last residue. The order of the fields is V gene, clone size, D gene, J gene, CDR3 protein, CDR3 DNA. The D gene is left open where the match is weak. Only part of the rows carry a size: once, few, many, or a class if the clone is expanded.

TRBV27	.	.	TRBJ2-1	CASMGGSWSSYNEQFF	TGTGCCAGCATGGGAGGTAGCTGGAGCTCCTACAATGAGCAGTTCTTC
TRBV7-9	once	TRBD2	TRBJ2-2	CASSPGGGELFF	TGTGCCAGCAGTCCGGGGGGCGGGGAGCTGTTTTTT
TRBV9	few	.	TRBJ1-1	CASSVGGRETEAFF	TGTGCCAGCAGCGTAGGAGGGAGGGAAACTGAAGCTTTCTTT
TRBV6-1	few	.	TRBJ2-7	CASSERGAGYEQYF	TGTGCCAGCAGTGAAAGGGGGGCAGGTTACGAGCAGTACTTC
TRBV7-2	.	.	TRBJ2-2	CASTQAASPNTGELFF	TGTGCCAGCACCCAGGCGGCGTCCCCGAACACCGGGGAGCTGTTTTTT
TRBV25-1	.	.	TRBJ2-6	CASSESLGGSSGANVLTF	TGTGCCAGCAGTGAAAGTTTGGGGGGTAGCTCTGGGGCCAACGTCCTGACTTTC
TRBV5-4	few	.	TRBJ1-2	CASSFRGDYGYTF	TGTGCCAGCAGCTTTCGGGGGGACTATGGCTACACCTTC
TRBV28	.	.	TRBJ1-2	CASSFYAGDGYTF	TGTGCCAGCAGTTTCTACGCAGGGGATGGCTACACCTTC
TRBV19	once	TRBD1	TRBJ1-1	CASSIRTGVGTEAFF	TGTGCCAGTAGTATTCGGACAGGGGTAGGCACTGAAGCTTTCTTT
TRBV5-4	.	.	TRBJ2-7	CASSLSESPYEQYF	TGTGCCAGCAGCTTGTCGGAGTCCCCATACGAGCAGTACTTC
TRBV5-1	.	.	TRBJ1-6	CATPRREAGSPLHF	TGCGCCACCCCGCGGCGGGAGGCAGGCTCACCCCTCCACTTT
TRBV6-5	few	.	TRBJ2-7	CASSKSRVDEQYF	TGTGCCAGCAGCAAGAGCAGGGTAGACGAGCAGTACTTC
TRBV6-5	few	TRBD1	TRBJ1-1	CASSYSDRLRTEAFF	TGTGCCAGCAGTTACTCGGACAGGCTTAGGACTGAAGCTTTCTTT
TRBV19	.	.	TRBJ2-2	CASSTFGGTGELFF	TGTGCCAGCAGTACCTTTGGGGGTACCGGGGAGCTGTTTTTT
TRBV27	.	TRBD2	TRBJ2-2	CASSLAGGYTGELFF	TGTGCCAGCAGCTTAGCGGGAGGGTACACCGGGGAGCTGTTTTTT
TRBV11-2	.	.	TRBJ1-1	CASSLGWQGEAFF	TGTGCCAGCAGCTTAGGATGGCAGGGTGAAGCTTTCTTT
TRBV28	.	TRBD1	TRBJ1-1	CASSPGTGVISTEAFF	TGTGCCAGTTCCCCCGGGACAGGGGTGATTTCCACTGAAGCTTTCTTT
TRBV11-2	.	TRBD1	TRBJ2-5	CASSFSGQGQETQYF	TGTGCCAGCAGCTTCTCGGGACAGGGACAAGAGACCCAGTACTTC
TRBV11-3	.	.	TRBJ2-4	CASSPRLNPEGIQYF	TGTGCCAGCAGTCCGAGGTTAAACCCCGAGGGCATTCAGTACTTC
TRBV10-3	few	.	TRBJ1-5	CAISAVAGNNQPQHF	TGTGCCATCAGTGCTGTTGCAGGGAACAATCAGCCCCAGCATTTT
TRBV6-5	.	.	TRBJ1-4	CASSYSWTSKEKLFF	TGTGCCAGCAGTTACTCTTGGACATCGAAGGAAAAACTGTTTTTT
TRBV5-4	.	.	TRBJ2-2	CASSLVRGAGTGELFF	TGTGCCAGCAGCTTGGTCAGGGGAGCGGGGACCGGGGAGCTGTTTTTT
TRBV4-3	.	.	TRBJ2-7	CASSHYSPADEQYF	TGCGCCAGCAGCCATTACTCACCGGCCGACGAGCAGTACTTC